Following are 30 T cell receptor beta chains from one sample sequenced in a study of persistence of HIV-infected CD4 T cells. Overlapping HIV-1 Gag 15-mer peptides at 1 ug per peptide per mL were used. CD40L/CD69 double-negative CD45RO-high memory CD4+ T cells were collected. This was the immunoSEQ version 4 assay in survey mode. Generated by immunoSEQ multiplex PCR, the TCRdb table keeps only in-frame clones and is missing some. The repertoire holds 30,000 to 45,000 clones, around four fifths seen once, with roughly 0.99% in the top ten. No antigens are known for them. This specimen was cultured CD4+ T cells from PBMCs, taken from a patient who received antiretroviral therapy. Receptor source: an adult with HIV. The donor label of this sample is uncertain.

This clone turned up a few times. As DNA, the CDR3 is TGTGCCTGGAGTTTTGTAGCGGGAGAGCAGTACTTC. It encodes CAWSFVAGEQYF. J is TRBJ2-7 and V is TRBV30; TRBD2 agrees at 8 bases. The CDR3 totals 12 residues. V gave up 2 bases and J gave up 7 bases; unmatched junction bases: 4. Germline values: CDR1 GTSNPN, CDR2 SVGIG (reference sequence).

The CDR3 sequence: CAISYRDRGSYEQYF. In DNA, the CDR3 is TGTGCCATCAGTTACCGGGACAGGGGCTCCTACGAGCAGTACTTC. The rearrangement links TRBV10-3 to TRBJ2-7; TRBD1 agrees at 10 bases. Germline loops: CDR1 ENHRY, CDR2 SYGVKD. The V gene end was trimmed by 5 bases and the J gene end by 0 bases; junction bases not matched to a gene: 4. The CDR3 has 15 amino acids.

This sequence joins TRBV14 and TRBJ2-4; TRBD1 matches 7 bases. Germline lookup yields CDR1 SGHDN and CDR2 FVKESK. The J segment lost 11 bases and the V segment lost 3 bases, leaving 10 bases of the junction unmatched. CDR3 length: 14 residues. The CDR3 bases are TGTGCCAGCAGCCATTTTACAGGGGCCCGTTTTCAGTACTTC. Translation gives CASSHFTGARFQYF.

The gene calls are TRBV19 and TRBJ1-5, with D maybe TRBD1 (6 bases). Looked up from germline, CDR1 is LNHDA and CDR2 is SQIVND (reference sequence). V lost 1 base to trimming and J lost 4 bases, with 11 bases between them. This CDR3 is 15 amino acids long. Here the CDR3 reads CASSIVQGPNQPQHF. The CDR3 region has the DNA TGTGCCAGTAGTATAGTACAGGGCCCGAATCAGCCCCAGCATTTT.

The chain uses TRBV30 and TRBJ1-2; D may be TRBD1 (5 bases). CDR3 length: 14 amino acids. V was trimmed by 2 bases and J by 2 bases, leaving 12 bases between them. Germline lookup yields CDR1 GTSNPN and CDR2 SVGIG (reference sequence). The CDR3 DNA reads TGTGCCTGGAGTCCGATCACAGGAAACTATGGCTACACCTTC. This codes for CAWSPITGNYGYTF.

The chain joins TRBV6-5 to TRBJ2-7; D not certain. Looked up from germline, CDR1 is MNHEY and CDR2 is SVGAGI. V dropped 6 bases and J dropped 0 bases, with 12 bases sitting between them. CDR3 length: 14 residues. The CDR3 DNA reads TGTGCCAGCAGATCCTACAGTCTCTCCTACGAGCAGTACTTC. This translates into CASRSYSLSYEQYF.

The rearrangement uses TRBV7-3 and TRBJ1-2; 8 nucleotides match TRBD1. This CDR3 is built from 16 residues. From germline, CDR1 is SGHTA and CDR2 FQGTGA. V shed 5 bases, J shed 0 bases, and the junction held 8 bases outside the gene matches. The DNA for the CDR3 is TGTGCCAGCAGCGGCGGGACAGGTGGTACTAACTATGGCTACACCTTC. It encodes CASSGGTGGTNYGYTF.

The chain carries TRBV29-1 and TRBJ2-3; D is unresolved. The CDR3 has 14 residues. CDR1 and CDR2 from the germline V gene are SQVTM and ANQGSEA. Between the trimmed V and J ends, which lost 5 bases and 1 base, there was a span of 13 bases. DNA of the CDR3: TGCAGCGTTAGAGGATGGGCCCGCACAGATACGCAGTATTTT. Protein sequence: CSVRGWARTDTQYF.

CDR3 amino acids: CSASSGDSGANVLTF. The CDR3 DNA reads TGCAGTGCTAGTTCTGGGGACTCTGGGGCCAACGTCCTGACTTTC. The J gene is TRBJ2-6, the V gene TRBV20-1; D remains ambiguous. Germline V gene data show CDR1 as DFQATT and CDR2 as SNEGSKA (reference sequence). Trimming left V 3 bases short and J 0 bases short, with 9 bases between. The CDR3 consists of 15 residues.

The chain links TRBV3-1 (or the pseudogene TRBV3-2) to TRBJ2-6; D gene uncertain. V lost 0 bases to trimming and J lost 0 bases, with 9 bases between them. Germline V gene data show CDR1 as LGHDT and CDR2 as YNNKEL (reference sequence). This CDR3 region has 17 residues. The DNA for the CDR3 is TGTGCCAGCAGCCAAGATCCCCGGAGCTCTGGGGCCAACGTCCTGACTTTC. Its protein product is CASSQDPRSSGANVLTF.

The chain carries TRBV28 and TRBJ1-5; no clear D. The germline gives CDR1 MDHEN, CDR2 SYDVKM. This CDR3 contains 13 residues. V was trimmed by 6 bases and J by 9 bases, leaving 15 bases between them. CDR3 nucleotides: TGTGCCAGCAGCCGCTCGACCGACTCGCCCCAGCATTTT. The encoded protein is CASSRSTDSPQHF.

The rearrangement links TRBV24-1 to TRBJ2-1; 8 bases map to TRBD2. The CDR3 is 12 residues long. CDR1 is KGHDR and CDR2 is SFDVKD in the germline V gene. V shed 9 bases, J shed 5 bases, and the junction held 2 bases outside the gene matches. The CDR3 here is CATGTRNNEQFF. The CDR3 nucleotides read TGTGCCACCGGGACTAGGAACAATGAGCAGTTCTTC.

This clone was recorded once. The V gene is TRBV30, the J gene TRBJ1-1; unclear D gene. The CDR3 consists of 14 residues. The ends were cut back, 1 base at V and 0 bases at J, with 9 bases in the middle. Germline assignment: CDR1 GTSNPN and CDR2 SVGIG (reference sequence). The CDR3 protein is CAWSEPLLNTEAFF. The CDR3 DNA follows: TGTGCCTGGAGTGAACCCTTGCTGAACACTGAAGCTTTCTTT.

This chain links TRBV7-8 with TRBJ1-5; weak D call: TRBD1 (5 bases). The CDR3 spans 15 residues. Germline assignment: CDR1 SGHVS and CDR2 FQNEAQ. Trimming took 0 bases from V and 9 from J, leaving 15 bases between them. The CDR3 spells CASSLAGGAGGPQHF. The CDR3 nucleotides are TGTGCCAGCAGCTTAGCGGGAGGGGCCGGGGGGCCCCAGCATTTT.

This chain joins TRBV19 and TRBJ2-3, with D perhaps matching TRBD2 (5 bases). The V end was cut by 7 bases, the J end by 3 bases, with 11 bases between. Germline V lookup: CDR1 LNHDA, CDR2 SQIVND (reference sequence). This CDR3 has 13 residues. The CDR3 protein is CASTPPGTDTQYF. The CDR3 nucleotides read TGTGCCAGTACCCCTCCGGGGACAGATACGCAGTATTTT.

This chain links TRBV4-1 with TRBJ2-1; 7 nucleotides line up with TRBD2. CDR1 and CDR2 from the germline V gene are MGHRA and YSYEKL. V was clipped by 5 bases and J by 0 bases; unmatched bases: 13. The CDR3 consists of 18 residues. The CDR3 nucleotides read TGCGCCAGCAGCTTATACGAAAGCGGGGCCAGCTCCTACAATGAGCAGTTCTTC. Protein: CASSLYESGASSYNEQFF.

In its sample, this clone was seen once. This rearrangement joins TRBV5-1 to TRBJ2-7, with D unresolved. Germline V gene sequence: CDR1 SGHRS, CDR2 YFSETQ. V was trimmed by 4 bases and J by 4 bases, leaving 24 bases between them. The CDR3 is made up of 17 amino acids. The CDR3 loop is CASSRTGPSTGPYEQYF. DNA of the CDR3: TGCGCCAGCAGCCGCACCGGGCCCTCGACCGGGCCATACGAGCAGTACTTC.

This clone has a single count. The rearrangement links TRBV30 to TRBJ1-5; D is ambiguous. The V end lost 0 bases, the J end lost 7 bases, and 10 bases lay between the germline ends. The CDR3 consists of 13 residues. Germline V gene data show CDR1 as GTSNPN and CDR2 as SVGIG (reference sequence). The CDR3 region is CAWSVGDGQPQHF. The CDR3 DNA reads as TGTGCCTGGAGTGTTGGGGATGGGCAGCCCCAGCATTTT.

The chain employs TRBV5-1 and TRBJ1-1, with TRBD1 matching 12 bases. V lost 1 base, J lost 3 bases, and 16 bases stayed unmatched. The V gene's germline CDR1 is SGHRS and CDR2 YFSETQ. The CDR3 runs 20 residues. This CDR3 is CASSLSGAGTGGARDTEAFF. The CDR3 DNA is TGCGCCAGCAGCTTGAGCGGGGCGGGGACAGGGGGCGCAAGAGACACTGAAGCTTTCTTT.

V and J are TRBV4-1 and TRBJ1-1, with D hard to call. Germline CDR1 MGHRA, CDR2 YSYEKL. The germline V and J ends were trimmed by 4 bases and 1 base, with 16 bases remaining between them. This CDR3 has 16 residues. The CDR3 loop is CASSLETANQNTEAFF. DNA of the CDR3: TGCGCCAGCAGCCTCGAGACGGCCAACCAGAACACTGAAGCTTTCTTT.

The V call is TRBV12-3 or TRBV12-4, the J call TRBJ2-7, with 12 bases lining up with TRBD2. There are 13 residues in the CDR3. V lost 4 bases, J lost 8 bases, and 3 bases stayed unmatched. CDR3 residues: CASSSSGGGKQYV. DNA for the CDR3: TGTGCCAGCAGTTCTAGCGGGGGGGGAAAGCAGTACGTC.

The genes are TRBV6-5 and TRBJ2-7, with 8 bases matching TRBD1. Per germline, CDR1 MNHEY and CDR2 SVGAGI. The trim removed 6 bases at V and 2 bases at J, leaving 3 bases unmatched. The CDR3 totals 13 residues. In DNA, the CDR3 is TGTGCCAGCAGCGGGACAGGTCCCTACGAGCAGTACGTC. Protein sequence: CASSGTGPYEQYV.

This sequence joins TRBV15 and TRBJ1-5; D is unresolved. The ends were cut back, 0 bases at V and 4 bases at J, with 10 bases in the middle. The CDR3 has 15 amino acids. The germline CDR1 and CDR2 sequences are LNHNV and YYDKDF (reference sequence). This CDR3 reads CATSRDRVGNQPQHF. CDR3 DNA sequence: TGTGCCACCAGCAGAGATCGGGTTGGGAATCAGCCCCAGCATTTT.

The CDR3 DNA reads TGTGCCAGCGCACCGACAGCGAACACTGAAGCTTTCTTT. Protein: CASAPTANTEAFF. The chain combines TRBV6-4 with TRBJ1-1; D is possibly TRBD1 (5 bases). V lost 8 bases and J 1 base, leaving 11 bases between the germline ends. This CDR3 contains 13 residues. From germline, CDR1 is MRHNA and CDR2 SNTAGT.

The V and J genes are TRBV7-9 and TRBJ2-1; no clear D gene. CDR3 length: 14 residues. V shed 1 base and J shed 4 bases, with 8 bases lying between them. CDR1 SEHNR and CDR2 FQNEAQ come from the germline V gene (reference sequence). The CDR3 region is CASSLGGDYNEQFF. CDR3 in DNA: TGTGCCAGCAGCTTAGGCGGAGATTACAATGAGCAGTTCTTC.

The gene calls are TRBV6-5 and TRBJ2-7, with 9 bases fitting TRBD1. The V gene end was trimmed by 8 bases and the J gene end by 1 base; junction bases not matched to a gene: 9. CDR3 length: 15 amino acids. Per the germline V gene, CDR1 is MNHEY and CDR2 is SVGAGI. The CDR3 spells CASARDRAVSYEQYF. CDR3 DNA sequence: TGTGCCAGCGCCCGGGACAGGGCGGTATCCTACGAGCAGTACTTC.

The rearrangement uses TRBV29-1 and TRBJ2-1, with TRBD1 as a possible D gene (5 bases). V was cut by 4 bases and J by 6 bases, with 13 bases left in between. There are 13 residues in the CDR3. Per germline, CDR1 SQVTM and CDR2 ANQGSEA. This chain's CDR3 is CSVGTGISNEQFF. Here the CDR3 DNA reads TGCAGCGTTGGTACAGGTATCAGCAATGAGCAGTTCTTC.

This clone was counted only a few times. The chain combines TRBV7-6 with TRBJ2-2; 8 bases match TRBD1. Per the germline V gene, CDR1 is SGHVS and CDR2 is FNYEAQ. V lost 1 base and J lost 6; bases outside the gene matches: 13. The CDR3 consists of 18 residues. The CDR3 nucleotides read TGTGCCAGCAGCTTAGAGGGGCTACAGGGGGTGTCCCCCGGGGAGCTGTTTTTT. It yields the protein CASSLEGLQGVSPGELFF.

This chain links TRBV4-1 with TRBJ2-4; D is unresolved. CDR1 is MGHRA, CDR2 YSYEKL, per germline. The CDR3 consists of 15 residues. Trimming removed 3 bases at V and 5 bases at J, with 14 bases between. The CDR3 protein is CASSQMGRAQNIQYF. CDR3 DNA sequence: TGCGCCAGCAGCCAGATGGGTAGGGCGCAAAACATTCAGTACTTC.

In its sample, this clone was seen once. The rearrangement joins TRBV7-8 to TRBJ1-1; weak D call: TRBD1 (5 bases). The CDR3 is 15 residues long. V was shortened by 1 base and J by 3 bases, with 12 bases between the two germline ends. Germline values: CDR1 SGHVS, CDR2 FQNEAQ. This CDR3 is CASSLDPGRHTEAFF. CDR3 DNA sequence: TGTGCCAGCAGCTTAGATCCGGGGCGTCACACTGAAGCTTTCTTT.